This T cell receptor (beta chain) is from a study of technical replicates of blood from a handful of donors. Deletions cut 6 bases from V and 1 base from J, with 10 bases between. CDR3 length: 14 amino acids. The germline CDR1 and CDR2 sequences are MNHNS and SASEGT. Data came from immunoSEQ multiplex PCR; TCRdb stores just in-frame clones and leaves some out. The sample includes 75,000 to 95,000 clones, just under 95% of them seen just once. The source of this sequence is a human donor in good health. Sequencing was performed on T cells isolated from PBMCs. The rearrangement uses TRBV6-1 and TRBJ1-5; unclear D gene. The CDR3 spells CASSRSGSNQPQHF. For the CDR3, the DNA is TGTGCCAGCAGCCGATCGGGAAGCAATCAGCCCCAGCATTTT.